This T cell receptor beta chain was sequenced in a study of T-cell reconstitution after alpha-beta-depleted transplantation in children (TCRdb year 2016). With regard to the full study: Using TCR repertoire profiling, the study quantitatively followed how T-cell immune reconstitution unfolded in children after TCRalphabeta/CD19-depleted allogeneic hematopoietic cell transplantation. Overall study results and their limits: About two months after transplant, the apparently early recovery of alphabetaT-cell counts reportedly depended on just several hundred clones that had expanded rapidly and came from non-depleted graft cells. Over the following months the frequencies of hyperexpanded clones went down, and after one year T-cell counts and TCRbeta diversity were mostly credited to newly produced T cells. In some patients, high TCRbeta diversity at day 60 was attributed to recipient T cells and intrathymic progenitors that had survived conditioning.

The protocol used for the library was PCR. The sequencing machine was an Illumina HiSeq 2500. TCR library preparation used molecular barcoding, with unique molecular identifiers applied to normalize quantification of the TCRbeta repertoire. TCRdb reprocessed the public reads (quality trimming at Q25 with fastp, clone calling with MiXCR) and kept in-frame beta chains. Each entry merges the rows of one CDR3 protein and shows their most common DNA and genes. The sample table records 120,000 to 150,000 distinct CDR3 sequences; 8.8% of these occur just once. Around 18% of the sample is taken by the ten largest. This clonotype appeared a few times. The clone's antigen remains unknown. No base quality values were provided; no much bigger clone lies one nucleotide off. Measured from the cysteine to the phenylalanine, the CDR3 is 17 residues long. Here the CDR3 DNA is all that survives: 51 bases in frame from base 1. The junction shows trimming of 0 bases on V and 5 bases on J, plus 20 bases between the germline ends. The CDR1 and CDR2 encoded by the germline V gene (reference sequence) are MNHEY and SMNVEV.

The intended sense of this specimen's treatment or condition label: allogeneic hematopoietic cell transplantation with graft depleted of TCRalphabeta T cells and CD19 B cells. The children who served as transplant recipients had been given grafts of TCRalphabeta/CD19-depleted allogeneic hematopoietic cells. The sequence was obtained from a female patient aged 2-15 years who had a stem cell transplant for congenital amegakaryocytic thrombocytopenia, so the T cells may come from the graft donor. The starting material was PBMCs, mostly from graft donor cells, obtained 180 days after TCRalphabeta/CD19-depleted stem cell transplant. The chain links TRBV27 with TRBJ2-7; 6 matching bases give a weak D call of TRBD2. The sequenced DNA: TGTGCCAGCAGTTTATCTTTCCCTGGGGGGAATTTGGACGAGCAGTACTTC. Translated, this gives CASSLSFPGGNLDEQYF.